This T cell receptor beta chain was sequenced for a study of T cell changes during pregnancy in multiple sclerosis. The CDR3 has 17 residues. V was pared by 10 bases and J by 1 base, with 23 bases between. In germline, CDR1 is MDHEN, CDR2 SYDVKM. Measured with immunoSEQ multiplex PCR; TCRdb has only the in-frame clones, and not every one. In the table there are around 66,000 clones, 90% of which are singletons. This receptor was obtained from a female donor in good health, enrolled as a control in a pregnancy study. The chain uses TRBV28 and TRBJ1-5; D possibly corresponds to TRBD1 (5 bases). The specimen comprised peripheral blood, sampled in the first trimester of pregnancy. The CDR3 is CAIQGRGLIKSNQPQHF. The CDR3 DNA reads as TGTGCCATCCAGGGTAGGGGTTTAATAAAAAGCAATCAGCCCCAGCATTTT.